This T cell receptor beta chain was captured by sequencing in a study of vaccination and CD4 T cells after COVID-19. Regarding the study as a whole: Spike mono-reactivity was the property of 304 of 307 vaccine-specific clones in convalescent patients.

Oncomine TCR Beta short-read sequencing was applied to DNA from cultured CD4+ T cells. TCRdb re-analysed the PCR reads in MiXCR, keeping a single row per CDR3 protein. Altogether some 26,000 distinct CDR3 sequences are present, about 64% being singletons, with the ten largest covering 16%. The CDR3 contains 15 residues. J gave up 5 bases and V 0 bases, and 5 bases lay outside the gene matches. Germline loops: CDR1 SGHRS, CDR2 YFSETQ. The treatment denotes: roughly 10-day PBMC culture with coronavirus spike peptide pools or control peptides (ViraFEST assay). Half-medium changes with fresh IL-2 medium occurred on days 3 and 7. As to this clonotype: Its antigen is still unknown.

The rearrangement uses TRBV5-1 and TRBJ2-7; 10 positions agree with TRBD2. The material was CD4+ T cells from blood, cultured in vitro, obtained after SARS-CoV-2 vaccination. The receptor's source is a human donor who received a COVID-19 vaccine. Here the CDR3 reads CASSLGLAGADEQYF. Here the CDR3 DNA reads TGCGCCAGCAGCTTGGGGCTAGCGGGGGCCGACGAGCAGTACTTC.